This paragraph reports one T cell receptor beta chain. Antigen unknown. The data derive from a study of regulatory T cells in long-lasting Graves disease. Researchers made TCR beta libraries by using iRepertoire HTBI primers and running Arm-PCR on CDR3 regions. TCRdb re-analysed the multiplex PCR reads in MiXCR, keeping a single row per CDR3 protein. The sample holds hundreds of thousands of distinct CDR3 sequences; roughly 15% are singletons and the top ten take under 20%. The time point here: newly diagnosed GD, antithyroid drugs for less than 3 months. Making the TCR library involved RNA that had been extracted from PBMCs. Notes on the study in general: The TCR repertoire of persistent Graves' patients was less diverse than that of newly diagnosed ones.

The same sample was also studied in work on T cells in Graves' hyperthyroidism and ophthalmopathy. That publication notes: The authors deemed Graves' hyperthyroidism stable absent ophthalmopathy progression within 18 months. From stable hyperthyroidism, ophthalmopathy was set apart by a 13 V-J model.

This clonotype originated in a woman in her thirties with Graves disease. This material consisted of peripheral blood mononuclear cells (PBMCs), taken at new diagnosis, from a patient treated with antithyroid drugs.

The DNA for the CDR3 is TGTGCCAGCTCACGCAGTTCCCCGTCAGGGGATAACGAGCAGTACTTC. Translating gives CASSRSSPSGDNEQYF. The chain uses TRBV18 and TRBJ2-7; maybe TRBD1 (6 bases). The germline V and J ends were trimmed by 4 bases and 5 bases, with 21 bases remaining between them. CDR3 length: 16 amino acids. Germline V gene data show CDR1 as KGHSH and CDR2 as LQKENI.